Below, 23 T cell receptor beta chains from the same sample are listed, as sequenced in a study of HIV-infected children after antiretroviral therapy interruption. Stated treatment: PENTA 11 planned treatment interruption arm or continuous ART arm. A 3' RACE protocol on RNA, with unique molecular identifiers, produced the TCR library. TCRdb used MiXCR to reprocess the 3' RACE reads, holding one entry per CDR3 protein. Seen here are more than 75,000 distinct CDR3 sequences, about 6.3% observed once, and the top ten hold 0.9% to 1.4%. Here the sequenced sample was CD45RA+ CD4+ T cells from PBMCs, pooled from several time points, taken from a donor given antiretroviral therapy, either interrupted or continuous. The subset denotes: naive CD4+ CD45RA+ CD45RO- T cells. These receptors all stem from a pool of human donors with HIV.

This clonotype was seen many times. This sequence joins TRBV11-2 and TRBJ2-1, with 7 bases lining up with TRBD2. V gave up 4 bases and J gave up 1 base; unmatched junction bases: 4. Germline V lookup: CDR1 SGHAT, CDR2 FQNNGV. The CDR3 spans 15 residues. The CDR3 is CASSSRLASYNEQFF. The CDR3 coding sequence is TGTGCCAGCAGCTCCCGACTAGCATCCTACAATGAGCAGTTCTTC.

This clonotype was recorded only once. The chain combines TRBV11-1 with TRBJ2-3, with D perhaps TRBD2 (5 bases). In germline, CDR1 is SGHAT, CDR2 FQDESV (reference sequence). The length of the CDR3 is 15 residues. Trimming removed 5 bases from V and 3 bases from J, with 15 bases in between. CDR3 DNA: TGTGCCAGCAGCCACCCACGCGAGGGTACAGATACGCAGTATTTT. Its protein product is CASSHPREGTDTQYF.

This clonotype showed up many times. This chain joins TRBV12-5 and TRBJ2-5; D gene uncertain. CDR1 LGHNT and CDR2 FRNRAP come from the germline V gene. CDR3 length: 12 amino acids. V was trimmed by 6 bases and J by 5 bases, leaving 10 bases between them. The CDR3 is CASGTVGETQYF. The CDR3 DNA is TGTGCTAGTGGGACCGTTGGGGAGACCCAGTACTTC.

Ten or more counts support this clonotype. CDR3: CATSAPAGESGANVLTF. In DNA, the CDR3 is TGTGCCACCAGTGCCCCGGCGGGGGAGTCTGGGGCCAACGTCCTGACTTTC. This chain links TRBV24-1 with TRBJ2-6; 7 bases are shared with TRBD2. Germline CDR1 KGHDR, CDR2 SFDVKD. Trimming removed 5 bases from V and 1 base from J; junction bases left unmatched: 7. The CDR3 has 17 amino acids.

This clonotype showed up just a few times. This sequence joins TRBV6-1 and TRBJ2-2, with a weak D call TRBD1 (5 bases). Trimming pared 6 bases from V and 6 bases from J, leaving 14 bases between. Germline assignment: CDR1 MNHNS and CDR2 SASEGT. CDR3 length: 14 amino acids. This CDR3 reads CASSENRLPGELFF. DNA of the CDR3: TGTGCCAGCAGCGAGAACAGGTTGCCCGGGGAGCTGTTTTTT.

The CDR3 protein is CASSFLGAEGEKLFF. CDR3 DNA: TGCGCCAGCAGCTTCCTGGGGGCCGAAGGAGAAAAACTGTTTTTT. The rearrangement links TRBV5-1 to TRBJ1-4, with TRBD1 as a possible D gene (6 bases). Germline lookup yields CDR1 SGHRS and CDR2 YFSETQ. This CDR3 spans 15 amino acids. Trimming removed 2 bases at V and 8 bases at J, with 16 bases between. Full variable domain (rest looked up from reference TRBV5-1 and TRBJ1-4): KAGVTQTPRYLIKTRGQQVTLSCSPISGHRSVSWYQQTPGQGLQFLFEYFSETQRNKGNFPGRFSGRQFSNSRSEMNVSTLELGDSALYLCASSFLGAEGEKLFFGSGTQLSVL.

This clonotype was recorded at least ten times. The gene calls are TRBV15 and TRBJ1-6; D is undetermined. Trimming cost V 0 bases and J 0 bases, with 6 bases left between them. CDR3 length: 16 amino acids. Germline CDR1 is LNHNV and CDR2 is YYDKDF (reference sequence). The CDR3: CATSREPISYNSPLHF. The CDR3 DNA sequence: TGTGCCACCAGCAGAGAGCCGATCTCCTATAATTCACCCCTCCACTTT.

This clonotype was recorded at least ten times. The V gene is TRBV20-1, the J gene TRBJ1-5; TRBD1 might be the D (5 bases). V lost 4 bases and J lost 5, with 12 bases in between. CDR1 is DFQATT and CDR2 is SNEGSKA in the germline V gene (reference sequence). The CDR3 has 13 amino acids. CDR3 region: CSAKAGRDQPQHF. CDR3 in DNA: TGCAGTGCTAAGGCAGGGAGGGATCAGCCCCAGCATTTT.

This clonotype was counted at least ten times. The chain employs TRBV20-1 and TRBJ1-2, with unresolved D. The CDR3 totals 16 residues. Looked up from germline, CDR1 is DFQATT and CDR2 is SNEGSKA (reference sequence). The germline V and J ends were trimmed by 1 base and 0 bases, with 15 bases remaining between them. The CDR3 sequence is CSARVSGGKANYGYTF. The CDR3 nucleotides read TGCAGTGCTAGAGTATCGGGCGGGAAAGCTAACTATGGCTACACCTTC.

This clonotype occurred many times. The chain carries TRBV28 and TRBJ2-7; 8 bases align to TRBD2. Germline assignment: CDR1 MDHEN and CDR2 SYDVKM. The CDR3 consists of 14 residues. V dropped 4 bases and J dropped 5; count of bases not matched to a gene: 7. The DNA for the CDR3 is TGTGCCAGCAGTTACGGGGGGGTGCACAACGAGCAGTACTTC. Its protein is CASSYGGVHNEQYF.

This clonotype has ten or more counts. The J gene is TRBJ2-7, the V gene TRBV10-1, with 8 nucleotides matching TRBD1. The CDR3 is 14 amino acids. The germline V gene has CDR1 WNHNN and CDR2 SYGVQD (reference sequence). V lost 7 bases to trimming and J lost 2 bases; unmatched junction nucleotides: 7. DNA of the CDR3: TGCGCCAGCACGGGGGCAGGGGGCACCTACGAGCAGTACTTC. It codes for CASTGAGGTYEQYF.

This clonotype was counted many times. The J gene is TRBJ2-1, the V gene TRBV10-1; D is unclear. The CDR3 is 15 residues long. Germline CDR1 and CDR2: WNHNN and SYGVQD (reference sequence). The V and J ends lost 4 bases and 0 bases respectively, with 10 bases between them. In DNA form, the CDR3 reads TGCGCCAGCAGTGCCGGTCCAAGCTCCTACAATGAGCAGTTCTTC. Amino acids: CASSAGPSSYNEQFF.

This clonotype was seen a few times. V usage is TRBV20-1 and J usage is TRBJ1-2, with D possibly matching TRBD1 (5 bases). Germline V lookup: CDR1 DFQATT, CDR2 SNEGSKA (reference sequence). The CDR3 covers 11 residues. CDR3 sequence reads: CSQTELYGYTF. For the CDR3, the DNA is TGCAGCCAGACAGAATTATATGGCTACACCTTC.

This clonotype was seen ten or more times. The chain carries TRBV11-2 and TRBJ2-1; 7 bases match TRBD2. J was trimmed by 12 bases and V by 7 bases; bases with no gene match: 21. Germline lookup yields CDR1 SGHAT and CDR2 FQNNGV. The CDR3 consists of 16 residues. The CDR3 DNA sequence: TGTGCCAGCACCCACTCCCGGGACTACGCCTCTCGGAGGCAGTTCTTC. This codes for CASTHSRDYASRRQFF.

This clonotype was seen a handful of times. This chain connects TRBV6-6 to TRBJ1-3; D is undetermined. The CDR3 totals 13 residues. CDR1 and CDR2 (germline): MNHNY, SVGAGI (reference sequence). Trimming removed 7 bases from V and 4 bases from J, with 11 bases in between. This CDR3 is CASTSGMGNTIYF. DNA for the CDR3: TGTGCCAGCACCTCCGGGATGGGAAACACCATATATTTT.

This clonotype was counted ten times or more. The genes are TRBV20-1 and TRBJ2-7, with TRBD2 identical over 7 bases. V lost 6 bases, J lost 3 bases, and 11 bases stayed unmatched. Per the germline V gene, CDR1 is DFQATT and CDR2 is SNEGSKA (reference sequence). This CDR3 has 14 residues. The DNA for the CDR3 is TGCAGTGCCTGGGCCTCTAGCGGTTACTACGAGCAGTACTTC. Its translation: CSAWASSGYYEQYF.

The rearrangement uses TRBV4-1 and TRBJ1-5; D perhaps matches TRBD1 (5 bases). V was cut by 4 bases and J by 3 bases, with 16 bases left in between. This CDR3 spans 16 amino acids. Germline V gene data show CDR1 as MGHRA and CDR2 as YSYEKL. In DNA form, the CDR3 reads TGCGCCAGCAGCCCGATTGCCCGGGGGTCCAATCAGCCCCAGCATTTT. It codes for CASSPIARGSNQPQHF.

This clonotype was counted many times. This rearrangement joins TRBV18 to TRBJ2-3, with unresolved D. The length of the CDR3 is 14 residues. The germline CDR1 and CDR2 sequences are KGHSH and LQKENI. The V end was cut by 2 bases, the J end by 1 base, with 7 bases between. CDR3 nucleotides: TGTGCCAGCTCACCAAGGGTGGGCACAGATACGCAGTATTTT. Translated, it gives CASSPRVGTDTQYF.

This clonotype was seen at least ten times. CDR3 in amino acids: CASSLGQGAGQPQHF. The CDR3 DNA follows: TGTGCCAGCAGCCTTGGACAGGGGGCCGGGCAGCCCCAGCATTTT. The rearrangement uses TRBV14 and TRBJ1-5; 11 positions match TRBD1. The trim removed 4 bases at V and 7 bases at J, leaving 6 bases unmatched. CDR1 and CDR2 from the germline V gene are SGHDN and FVKESK. The CDR3 is 15 amino acids.

With regard to this clonotype: One junction end disagrees with the germline gene, perhaps due to a read error. The chain joins TRBV20-1 to TRBJ2-3; 8 positions agree with TRBD2. The CDR3 is 16 residues long. Germline CDR1 and CDR2: DFQATT and SNEGSKA (reference sequence). CDR3: CSARPLERGSTDTQYF. The CDR3 DNA is TGCAGTGCTCGGCCCCTAGAGCGGGGGAGCACGGATACGCAGTATTTT.

This clonotype has a count of ten or more. This chain joins TRBV2 and TRBJ2-7; weak D call: TRBD1 (6 bases). The CDR3 is 13 residues long. Germline CDR1 and CDR2: SNHLY and FYNNEI. Trimming removed 7 bases from V and 5 bases from J, with 15 bases in between. The CDR3 spells CASNPRGRNEQYF. Written as DNA, the CDR3 is TGTGCCAGCAATCCCAGGGGCCGAAACGAGCAGTACTTC.

The chain joins TRBV6-1 to TRBJ2-5, with 7 bases matching TRBD2. J gave up 7 bases and V 5 bases, and 13 bases lay outside the gene matches. CDR1 and CDR2 (germline): MNHNS, SASEGT. CDR3 length equals 15 residues. The CDR3 region is CASSRGEGGQSTQYF. DNA of the CDR3: TGTGCCAGCAGTCGGGGGGAAGGAGGTCAATCGACCCAGTACTTC.

In this sample, this clonotype turned up once. The chain combines TRBV19 with TRBJ1-5; weak D call: TRBD1 (6 bases). The V gene's germline CDR1 is LNHDA and CDR2 SQIVND (reference sequence). V gave up 7 bases and J gave up 5 bases, with 18 bases separating them. The CDR3 has 15 amino acids. The CDR3 sequence: CASTRRGREHQPQHF. CDR3 bases: TGTGCCAGTACGCGCAGGGGCAGGGAACATCAGCCCCAGCATTTT.